This T cell receptor beta chain was retrieved from a study of T cells after yellow fever vaccination. Across the study: Any fraction with a low cell number was prepared using SMART-Seq v4 Ultra Low Input. Notes on the study in general: Abundant clonotypes from the bulk population could have been carried over as contaminants into FACS-sorted repertoires. Subsequent booster samples again held most clones from primary vaccination (approximately 95% CD4, roughly 91% CD8).

Synthesis of TCR cDNA relied on 5'RACE template switching, which attached a universal primer site and UMIs. TCRdb re-analysed the 5' RACE reads in MiXCR, keeping a single row per CDR3 protein. Of 250,000 or so distinct CDR3 sequences in the sample, approximately 3.5% were seen once. This clonotype was detected many times. The antigen is undetermined. The ends lost 3 bases at V and 8 bases at J; junction bases unmatched: 11. This CDR3 comprises 15 residues. Per the germline V gene, CDR1 is SGHAT and CDR2 is FQNNGV. This sample comprised PBMCs, obtained 15 days after the yellow fever booster vaccination. The chain carries TRBV11-2 and TRBJ1-1, with 8 bases fitting TRBD1. The TCR originated in a man aged 18 to 30 who received the YFV17D yellow fever vaccine. CDR3 bases: TGTGCCAGCAGCTTCGGGGTTAGGACAGGGAGAGAAGCTTTCTTT. It yields the protein CASSFGVRTGREAFF.